These 28 T cell receptor beta chains were all obtained from the same sample, sequenced in a study of T cells in Graves' hyperthyroidism and ophthalmopathy. TCR beta CDR3 sequences were amplified from RNA transcripts. The study used the HTBI primer set for a first-round RT-PCR of the TCR CDR3. TCRdb analysed the multiplex PCR reads with MiXCR anew, one entry per CDR3 protein. The data contain some 740,000 distinct CDR3 sequences, 14% of them singletons. The sample taken for sequencing was blood. The receptor source for this set is a woman under 30 with Graves' hyperthyroidism.

This clonotype was picked up many times. This rearrangement joins TRBV18 to TRBJ2-3; unclear D gene. V lost 2 bases to trimming and J lost 0 bases, with 9 bases between them. This CDR3 has 15 residues. Germline loops: CDR1 KGHSH, CDR2 LQKENI. This chain's CDR3 is CASSPDGRSTDTQYF. CDR3 DNA sequence: TGTGCCAGCTCACCAGACGGAAGAAGCACAGATACGCAGTATTTT.

This clonotype was detected ten times or more. The chain couples TRBV18 to TRBJ2-5; unclear D gene. This CDR3 has 15 residues. Per the germline V gene, CDR1 is KGHSH and CDR2 is LQKENI. The V gene lost 0 bases and the J gene lost 0 bases, with 8 bases spanning the gap. CDR3 sequence: CASSPPAAYQETQYF. CDR3 nucleotides: TGTGCCAGCTCACCACCGGCAGCATACCAAGAGACCCAGTACTTC.

This clonotype was found many times. The chain has TRBV2 and TRBJ1-1; D call uncertain. Germline V lookup: CDR1 SNHLY, CDR2 FYNNEI. V lost 7 bases and J lost 4, with 10 bases in between. The CDR3 is made up of 12 amino acids. The CDR3 reads CASTGGTTEAFF. For the CDR3, the DNA is TGTGCCAGCACTGGTGGTACCACTGAAGCTTTCTTT.

To note about this clonotype: This sequence may be a read error, since a much larger clone differs from it by one base. This likely comes from a read error, as the CDR3 has no conserved phenylalanine or tryptophan at its end. CDR3 in DNA: TGTGCCAGCAGCACTAGAGAGGGACTAGCGGGACTTGCAGGGTACGAGCAGTACTTA. As protein: CASSTREGLAGLAGYEQYL. The chain employs TRBV13 and TRBJ2-7; TRBD2 agrees at 13 bases. In germline, CDR1 is PRHDT, CDR2 FYEKMQ (reference sequence). V gave up 5 bases and J gave up 4 bases; unmatched junction bases: 17. CDR3 length equals 19 residues.

This clonotype was counted at least ten times. V usage is TRBV10-3 and J usage is TRBJ1-2; perhaps TRBD1 as D (5 bases). The CDR3 contains 14 residues. Deletions cut 5 bases from V and 5 bases from J, with 15 bases between. Per the germline V gene, CDR1 is ENHRY and CDR2 is SYGVKD. CDR3 protein: CAISPGGIRYGYTF. The CDR3 DNA reads as TGTGCCATCAGTCCCGGGGGGATTAGGTATGGCTACACCTTC.

In this sample, this clonotype turned up many times. The J gene is TRBJ2-7, the V gene TRBV20-1, with TRBD2 identical over 11 bases. The junction had 13 bases not matched to a gene; V was cut back by 3 bases and J by 6 bases. This CDR3 comprises 16 residues. CDR1 is DFQATT, CDR2 SNEGSKA, per germline (reference sequence). The chain's CDR3 is CSARTSGISLLGEQYF. As DNA, the CDR3 is TGCAGTGCTAGGACTAGCGGGATTAGTTTACTTGGCGAGCAGTACTTC.

This clonotype was seen more than once but under ten times. The V gene is TRBV6-2 or TRBV6-3, the J gene TRBJ2-3; TRBD1 aligns across 9 bases. The CDR3 is 15 amino acids. The germline gives CDR1 MNHEY, CDR2 SVGEGT. The V segment lost 4 bases and the J segment 4 bases; nucleotides outside the gene matches: 6. The DNA for the CDR3 is TGTGCCAGCAGTTGGACAGGGGAGTTCGCAGATACGCAGTATTTT. Its protein is CASSWTGEFADTQYF.

The V gene is TRBV7-9, the J gene TRBJ2-7, with TRBD2 matching over 12 bases. J was trimmed by 4 bases and V by 5 bases; bases with no gene match: 9. CDR3 length: 16 residues. Germline V gene sequence: CDR1 SEHNR, CDR2 FQNEAQ (reference sequence). Written as DNA, the CDR3 is TGTGCCAGCAGCCTCCTACTAGCGGGGGGCGGATACGAGCAGTACTTC. It codes for CASSLLLAGGGYEQYF. The full variable domain, rest sourced from reference TRBV7-9 and TRBJ2-7, is DTGVSQNPRHKITKRGQNVTFRCDPISEHNRLYWYRQTLGQGPEFLTYFQNEAQLEKSRLLSDRFSAERPKGSFSTLEIQRTEQGDSAMYLCASSLLLAGGGYEQYFGPGTRLTVT.

This clonotype has just a few counts. The J gene is TRBJ2-4, the V gene TRBV7-2; TRBD1 is a possible D gene (6 bases). The germline CDR1 and CDR2 sequences are SGHTA and FQGNSA. The ends were cut back, 3 bases at V and 5 bases at J, with 11 bases in the middle. This CDR3 region has 14 residues. CDR3 DNA: TGTGCCAGCAGCTTTGTGGCAGGGGAAAACATTCAGTACTTC. It translates to CASSFVAGENIQYF. The whole variable domain, filled in from reference TRBV7-2 and TRBJ2-4, reads GAGVSQSPSNKVTEKGKDVELRCDPISGHTALYWYRQSLGQGLEFLIYFQGNSAPDKSGLPSDRFSAERTGGSVSTLTIQRTQQEDSAVYLCASSFVAGENIQYFGAGTRLSVL.

This clonotype has ten or more counts. The V gene is TRBV28, the J gene TRBJ2-1; D could derive from TRBD1 or TRBD2 (5 bases each). The CDR3 has 18 amino acids. Trimming cost V 0 bases and J 10 bases, with 25 bases left between them. Per the germline V gene, CDR1 is MDHEN and CDR2 is SYDVKM. The CDR3 DNA sequence: TGTGCCAGCAGTTTATGCATAAAAGGTGCGGTCCAGGGACCGGAGCAGTTCTTC. It yields the protein CASSLCIKGAVQGPEQFF.

J is TRBJ2-3 and V is TRBV4-3; 14 nucleotides line up with TRBD2. This CDR3 comprises 18 residues. CDR1 LGHNA and CDR2 YSLEER come from the germline V gene. V trimming: 1 base; J trimming: 9 bases; junction bases outside the gene matches: 12. The CDR3 here is CASSQAAMGLAGEVTQYF. The DNA of the CDR3 is TGCGCCAGCAGCCAAGCCGCTATGGGACTAGCGGGAGAAGTGACGCAGTATTTT.

The chain is built from TRBV24-1 and TRBJ2-2, with 10 bases lining up with TRBD2. Trimming at V came to 8 bases and at J to 7 bases, leaving 6 bases not matched to a gene. Germline-derived CDR1 and CDR2 are KGHDR and SFDVKD. CDR3 length equals 14 residues. CDR3 DNA: TGTGCCACCAACCAGCGGGAGGGTGTCGGGGAGCTGTTTTTT. This sequence encodes CATNQREGVGELFF.

Ten or more counts support this clonotype. The chain links TRBV18 to TRBJ2-5; D unresolved. This CDR3 is built from 13 residues. V gave up 7 bases and J gave up 7 bases, with 16 bases separating them. Germline V lookup: CDR1 KGHSH, CDR2 LQKENI. In DNA, the CDR3 is TGTGCCAGCTTCGACACCGTTTGGGGGACCCAGTACTTC. This codes for CASFDTVWGTQYF.

At least ten counts were recorded for this clonotype. The J gene is TRBJ2-7, the V gene TRBV20-1, with 7 bases lining up with TRBD1. The CDR3 is made up of 14 amino acids. Germline values: CDR1 DFQATT, CDR2 SNEGSKA (reference sequence). With V trimmed by 3 bases and J by 0 bases, 5 bases remained unmatched. The CDR3 loop is CSASWHRGSYEQYF. The CDR3, as DNA: TGCAGTGCTAGCTGGCACAGGGGCTCCTACGAGCAGTACTTC.

This clonotype was counted many times. V usage is TRBV30 and J usage is TRBJ2-7; D possibly corresponds to TRBD2 (5 bases). This CDR3 region has 11 residues. CDR1 GTSNPN and CDR2 SVGIG come from the germline V gene (reference sequence). V was cut by 5 bases and J by 3 bases, with 8 bases left in between. In DNA, the CDR3 is TGTGCCTGGTCCGGGATCTACGAGCAGTACTTC. Translated, it gives CAWSGIYEQYF.

This clonotype was counted at least ten times. The chain is built from TRBV10-3 and TRBJ2-2; D gene ambiguous. The V end lost 4 bases, the J end lost 7 bases, and 16 bases lay between the germline ends. This CDR3 spans 15 amino acids. From germline, CDR1 is ENHRY and CDR2 SYGVKD. The CDR3 protein is CAISAVHPSSGELFF. In DNA form, the CDR3 reads TGTGCCATCAGTGCAGTCCACCCCTCGAGCGGGGAGCTGTTTTTT.

This clonotype has only a few counts. V and J are TRBV7-2 and TRBJ2-5; TRBD1 agrees at 7 bases. V was clipped by 5 bases and J by 4 bases; unmatched bases: 4. This CDR3 comprises 13 residues. The germline V gene has CDR1 SGHTA and CDR2 FQGNSA. This CDR3 reads CASSTRTGETQYF. The CDR3 DNA is TGTGCCAGCAGCACACGGACAGGAGAGACCCAGTACTTC.

This clonotype was recorded many times. The chain is built from TRBV24-1 and TRBJ2-5; perhaps TRBD2 as D (7 bases). V gave up 4 bases and J gave up 5 bases, with 19 bases separating them. Per the germline V gene, CDR1 is KGHDR and CDR2 is SFDVKD. This CDR3 spans 16 amino acids. For the CDR3, the DNA is TGTGCCACCAGTGACTCCGGGGGGCTACTACAGGAGACCCAGTACTTC. Translated: CATSDSGGLLQETQYF.

This clonotype was observed a few times. The rearrangement joins TRBV27 to TRBJ2-1; 9 bases line up with TRBD2. The length of the CDR3 is 17 residues. Trimming removed 4 bases from V and 1 base from J; junction bases left unmatched: 8. Germline loops: CDR1 MNHEY, CDR2 SMNVEV (reference sequence). The chain's CDR3 is CASSSSSSGTSYNEQFF. For the CDR3, the DNA is TGTGCCAGCAGTTCCTCATCTAGCGGGACATCCTACAATGAGCAGTTCTTC.

This clonotype was counted many times. The chain is built from TRBV12-3 or TRBV12-4 and TRBJ2-1; weak D call: TRBD2 (6 bases). This CDR3 comprises 17 residues. Trimming stripped 4 bases from V and 0 bases from J, with 16 bases between. The CDR3 here is CASSWDLIGNSYNEQFF. CDR3 coding DNA: TGTGCCAGCAGTTGGGACTTGATCGGCAACTCCTACAATGAGCAGTTCTTC.

This clonotype was seen ten or more times. The rearrangement uses TRBV7-2 and TRBJ1-2; D call uncertain. CDR1 SGHTA and CDR2 FQGNSA come from the germline V gene. V was pared by 5 bases and J by 5 bases, with 15 bases between. CDR3 length: 14 amino acids. The CDR3 spells CASSLEVGPYGYTF. The CDR3 DNA reads as TGTGCCAGCAGCCTAGAGGTCGGTCCTTATGGCTACACCTTC.

Turning to this clonotype: This may be a read error: a much more frequent sequence differs by one nucleotide. CDR3 sequence (DNA): TGTGCCAACAGTCAAACGACCTCTTTGGTTAGCCTTTACGAGCAGTACTTC. Its protein is CANSQTTSLVSLYEQYF. The rearrangement links TRBV6-2 or TRBV6-3 to TRBJ2-7; no clear D. This CDR3 spans 17 amino acids. Germline CDR1 reads MNHEY; CDR2 reads SVGEGT.

This clonotype has a count of ten or more. V is TRBV6-4 and J is TRBJ2-2; D unresolved. This CDR3 has 14 residues. V dropped 3 bases and J dropped 6 bases, with 11 bases sitting between them. The germline V gene encodes CDR1 MRHNA and CDR2 SNTAGT. CDR3: CASSEGTVAGELFF. Here the CDR3 DNA reads TGTGCCAGCAGTGAGGGAACCGTGGCCGGGGAGCTGTTTTTT.

Worth noting for this clonotype: One junction end disagrees with the germline gene, perhaps due to a read error. The gene calls are TRBV27 and TRBJ2-1; 8 nucleotides align to TRBD2. The CDR3 is made up of 16 amino acids. Germline V lookup: CDR1 MNHEY, CDR2 SMNVEV (reference sequence). The CDR3 bases are TGTGCCAGCAGTTTATTTCGGCGGGAGGCCCTTAATGGGCAGTTCTTC. Translation: CASSLFRREALNGQFF.

This clonotype was seen at least ten times. This rearrangement joins TRBV28 to TRBJ1-5; 9 bases align to TRBD1. The J segment lost 7 bases and the V segment lost 4 bases, leaving 8 bases of the junction unmatched. This CDR3 spans 15 amino acids. Germline V gives CDR1 MDHEN, CDR2 SYDVKM. In DNA form, the CDR3 reads TGTGCCAGCAGTTCCCCGGGACAGGGACAACAGCCCCAGCATTTT. Residues: CASSSPGQGQQPQHF.

The sample holds many counts of this clonotype. This sequence joins TRBV27 and TRBJ2-7; 7 positions agree with TRBD2. The CDR3 covers 15 residues. From germline, CDR1 is MNHEY and CDR2 SMNVEV (reference sequence). J gave up 4 bases and V 3 bases, and 9 bases lay outside the gene matches. The CDR3 nucleotides read TGTGCCAGCAGTTTTTGGGAGGGAGGCGGATACGAGCAGTACTTC. Its translation: CASSFWEGGGYEQYF.

There are many counts of this clonotype. This chain's CDR3 is CASSLEQNTEAFF. The CDR3 nucleotides are TGTGCCAGCAGCTTAGAACAGAACACTGAAGCTTTCTTT. This chain connects TRBV7-9 to TRBJ1-1; D is uncertain. The CDR3 has 13 residues. Germline loops: CDR1 SEHNR, CDR2 FQNEAQ (reference sequence). Trimming took 1 base from V and 1 from J, leaving 4 bases between them.

This clonotype was counted many times. The chain employs TRBV7-2 and TRBJ2-1; D is perhaps TRBD2 (7 bases). V gave up 2 bases and J gave up 7 bases, with 21 bases separating them. Germline V gives CDR1 SGHTA, CDR2 FQGNSA. CDR3 length equals 17 residues. In nucleotides, the CDR3 is TGTGCCAGCAGCTTACCCGATTTAGGGGGGAGGGGGAATGAGCAGTTCTTC. Translating it yields CASSLPDLGGRGNEQFF.